The sequence of this T cell receptor beta chain was determined in a study of blood T cell repertoires in COVID-19. Study as a whole: Spain, Italy and the United States supplied samples that represented acute and convalescent COVID-19. In each case, the material was cDNA or gDNA derived from T cells, B-cell-depleted T cells, or PBMCs.

In the original processing: Reference gene primer amplification in the assay estimated nucleated cell counts. Some clones are missing from TCRdb's copy, which holds only in-frame ones; the method was immunoSEQ multiplex PCR. Clone size and the V and J calls come from that table; the DNA yielded D and trimming. The sample lists approximately 150,000 clones; 89% were seen once. Germline V gives CDR1 SQVTM, CDR2 ANQGSEA. J gave up 10 bases and V 2 bases, and 7 bases lay outside the gene matches. This CDR3 has 13 residues. This clonotype was sampled from a human donor in a cohort sampled during active COVID-19. The specimen sequenced was peripheral blood. The chain recombines TRBV29-1 with TRBJ2-4; 8 bases match TRBD1. CDR3 nucleotides: TGCAGCGTTGAATGGGGCAGGGGGCGAATTCAGTACTTC. It codes for CSVEWGRGRIQYF.